Listed here are 27 T cell receptor beta chains from one sample, sequenced in a study of blood T cell repertoires in COVID-19. The protocol was immunoSEQ multiplex PCR, while the TCRdb copy is restricted to in-frame clones and leaves out a portion. The table has around 250,000 clones, approximately 82% seen once. The sequencing input was PBMCs or T cells enriched from blood (not recorded which). The receptors originated from a man aged 35 to 55 who had been exposed to COVID-19.

This clone appeared many times. The chain uses TRBV13 and TRBJ1-1; TRBD1 is a possible D gene (5 bases). The CDR3 covers 13 residues. V gave up 3 bases and J gave up 5 bases, with 10 bases separating them. From germline, CDR1 is PRHDT and CDR2 FYEKMQ (reference sequence). CDR3 amino acids: CASSFARGTEAFF. The DNA of the CDR3 is TGTGCCAGCAGCTTCGCGCGGGGGACTGAAGCTTTCTTT.

V gene TRBV28 combines with J gene TRBJ2-5, with 14 positions matching TRBD2. V gave up 6 bases and J gave up 7 bases; unmatched junction bases: 10. Germline CDR1 reads MDHEN; CDR2 reads SYDVKM. This CDR3 is built from 16 residues. CDR3 in amino acids: CASSSGGLAGVVTQYF. In DNA, the CDR3 is TGTGCCAGCAGCAGTGGGGGACTAGCGGGAGTTGTGACCCAGTACTTC.

The chain employs TRBV10-2 and TRBJ2-7; tentative D call: TRBD1 (5 bases). The CDR3 has 14 amino acids. CDR1 and CDR2 (germline): WSHSY, SAAADI. Trimming cost V 7 bases and J 4 bases, with 17 bases left between them. The CDR3 loop reads CASIDNTKGYEQYF. The CDR3 nucleotides read TGCGCCAGCATAGATAATACCAAGGGGTACGAGCAGTACTTC.

The rearrangement links TRBV19 to TRBJ2-6, with D tentatively TRBD1 (6 bases). The CDR3 extends over 16 amino acids. V was pared by 7 bases and J by 2 bases, with 15 bases between. Germline V gives CDR1 LNHDA, CDR2 SQIVND (reference sequence). In DNA form, the CDR3 reads TGTGCCAGTAATACTTTACAGGGTGCTGGGGCCAACGTCCTGACTTTC. As protein: CASNTLQGAGANVLTF.

This sequence joins TRBV21-1 and TRBJ1-2; the table's D call TRBD1 went unverified against the DNA. TRBV21-1 is a pseudogene segment. This CDR3 is 14 amino acids long. The CDR3 sequence: CASSKHRGNYGYTF. CDR3 in DNA: TGTGCCAGCAGCAAACACAGGGGTAACTATGGCTACACCTTC.

The rearrangement joins TRBV29-1 to TRBJ2-3, with D possibly TRBD2 on 6 matching bases. V gave up 6 bases and J gave up 6 bases, with 7 bases separating them. This CDR3 is 10 amino acids long. The germline V gene encodes CDR1 SQVTM and CDR2 ANQGSEA. The CDR3 sequence: CSVGGDTQYF. The DNA of the CDR3 is TGCAGCGTCGGAGGGGATACGCAGTATTTT.

The chain is built from TRBV19 and TRBJ1-1; D remains ambiguous. Germline V gene data show CDR1 as LNHDA and CDR2 as SQIVND (reference sequence). The CDR3 is made up of 13 amino acids. V lost 5 bases to trimming and J lost 6 bases, with 13 bases between them. The CDR3 spells CASSPPGTPEAFF. The DNA for the CDR3 is TGTGCCAGTAGTCCCCCGGGAACCCCTGAAGCTTTCTTT.

The genes are TRBV7-9 and TRBJ2-7, with a possible D match to TRBD1 (6 bases). The germline CDR1 and CDR2 sequences are SEHNR and FQNEAQ (reference sequence). Between the trimmed V and J ends, which lost 4 bases and 3 bases, there was a span of 13 bases. This CDR3 region has 14 residues. The CDR3 DNA reads as TGTGCCAGCAGCTCCTCTGGGACAATCTACGAGCAGTACTTC. This encodes CASSSSGTIYEQYF.

The chain combines TRBV18 with TRBJ2-3, with TRBD2 matching over 9 bases. The junction had 3 bases not matched to a gene; V was cut back by 8 bases and J by 0 bases. The CDR3 totals 14 residues. CDR1 and CDR2 (germline): KGHSH, LQKENI. CDR3 bases: TGTGCCAGCCGGACTAGCGCTAGCACAGATACGCAGTATTTT. This sequence encodes CASRTSASTDTQYF.

The chain couples TRBV24-1 to TRBJ2-2; D might be TRBD2 (6 bases). This CDR3 spans 15 amino acids. Trimming shortened V by 5 bases and J by 6 bases, and 15 bases separated the two germline ends. CDR1 is KGHDR, CDR2 SFDVKD, per germline. The CDR3 DNA reads TGTGCCACCAGTGGGACGGGGGTATGGGCCGGGGAGCTGTTTTTT. Amino acid sequence: CATSGTGVWAGELFF.

This chain links TRBV29-1 with TRBJ2-1; possible D gene TRBD1, 6 bases. Germline CDR1 is SQVTM and CDR2 is ANQGSEA. The CDR3 runs to 12 residues. The V end was cut by 8 bases, the J end by 5 bases, with 13 bases between. The DNA of the CDR3 is TGCAGCACGAGGACAGAGGACAATGAGCAGTTCTTC. It is translated as CSTRTEDNEQFF.

In this sample, this clone turned up a few times. This sequence joins TRBV4-2 and TRBJ2-1; 11 nucleotides match TRBD2. The germline V gene has CDR1 LGHNA and CDR2 YNFKEQ. This CDR3 is 15 amino acids long. The ends lost 7 bases at V and 7 bases at J; junction bases unmatched: 9. CDR3 in DNA: TGTGCCAGCACCCGCGGGACTAGCGGAGGAAATGAGCAGTTCTTC. Its protein is CASTRGTSGGNEQFF.

The chain has TRBV5-1 and TRBJ1-2; 7 bases are a match to TRBD1. After removal of 4 bases from V and 5 bases from J, the junction contained 5 bases not matched to a gene. The CDR3 spans 13 residues. Germline V lookup: CDR1 SGHRS, CDR2 YFSETQ. This CDR3 reads CASSPMGQYGYTF. The CDR3 DNA reads TGCGCCAGCAGCCCGATGGGACAGTATGGCTACACCTTC.

This clone was counted only a few times. The chain has TRBV6-5 and TRBJ1-1; 10 bases fit TRBD1. After removal of 7 bases from V and 3 bases from J, the junction contained 5 bases not matched to a gene. The CDR3 loop spans 14 amino acids. The germline gives CDR1 MNHEY, CDR2 SVGAGI. The CDR3 DNA reads as TGTGCCAGCATACGGGACAGGGGTGACACTGAAGCTTTCTTT. Protein sequence: CASIRDRGDTEAFF.

The gene calls are TRBV6-5 and TRBJ2-7, with D perhaps TRBD2 (6 bases). Trimming removed 6 bases at V and 5 bases at J, with 20 bases between. The CDR3 runs to 15 residues. Germline V CDR1 and CDR2: MNHEY, SVGAGI. CDR3 in amino acids: CASSLGLTAFDEQYF. The CDR3 DNA follows: TGTGCCAGCAGCCTAGGACTAACCGCTTTCGACGAGCAGTACTTC.

CDR3 sequence: CATSDLPTRHEQFF. CDR3 nucleotides: TGTGCCACCAGTGATTTGCCGACTAGGCATGAGCAGTTCTTC. The V call is TRBV24-1, the J call TRBJ2-1, with D tentatively TRBD2 (6 bases). The CDR3 totals 14 residues. Trimming removed 0 bases at V and 8 bases at J, with 10 bases between. CDR1 is KGHDR and CDR2 is SFDVKD in the germline V gene.

This chain links TRBV5-1 with TRBJ1-4; TRBD1 matches at 7 bases. This CDR3 contains 16 residues. With V trimmed by 5 bases and J by 3 bases, 10 bases remained unmatched. Germline lookup yields CDR1 SGHRS and CDR2 YFSETQ. The CDR3 loop is CASSPRAGQSNEKLFF. The CDR3 DNA sequence: TGCGCCAGCAGTCCCAGGGCGGGACAGTCTAATGAAAAACTGTTTTTT.

The rearrangement joins TRBV11-3 to TRBJ2-1; the match to TRBD2 covers 8 bases. This CDR3 region has 15 residues. Germline CDR1 is SGHNT and CDR2 is YENEEA. V lost 5 bases to trimming and J lost 8 bases; unmatched junction nucleotides: 11. In nucleotides, the CDR3 is TGTGCCAGCAGCACGGGGGGGGTGCTAGGCTATGAGCAGTTCTTC. Translation gives CASSTGGVLGYEQFF.

This clone was counted only a few times. In nucleotides, the CDR3 is TGTGCCAGCAGCACACAGGGATCAATGACCGGGGAGCTGTTTTTT. This sequence encodes CASSTQGSMTGELFF. The chain has TRBV7-6 and TRBJ2-2; a possible D gene is TRBD1 (6 bases). Germline loops: CDR1 SGHVS, CDR2 FNYEAQ. The CDR3 spans 15 residues. V lost 5 bases to trimming and J lost 5 bases, with 15 bases between them.

The chain recombines TRBV19 with TRBJ1-5, with TRBD1 matching over 7 bases. This CDR3 is built from 17 residues. V dropped 4 bases and J dropped 4; count of bases not matched to a gene: 13. Germline-derived CDR1 and CDR2 are LNHDA and SQIVND (reference sequence). The CDR3 region is CASSTSTQGLGNQPQHF. CDR3 coding DNA: TGTGCCAGTAGTACCTCTACACAGGGGCTTGGGAATCAGCCCCAGCATTTT. Full variable domain (remainder filled in from reference TRBV19 and TRBJ1-5): DGGITQSPKYLFRKEGQNVTLSCEQNLNHDAMYWYRQDPGQGLRLIYYSQIVNDFQKGDIAEGYSVSREKKESFPLTVTSAQKNPTAFYLCASSTSTQGLGNQPQHFGDGTRLSIL.

J is TRBJ2-5 and V is TRBV11-3; the match to TRBD2 covers 12 bases. V was clipped by 3 bases and J by 3 bases; unmatched bases: 5. This CDR3 comprises 16 residues. Germline V gene data show CDR1 as SGHNT and CDR2 as YENEEA. The CDR3 DNA reads as TGTGCCAGCAGCTTCGCTAGCGGGAGGGGGAAAGAGACCCAGTACTTC. Amino acid sequence: CASSFASGRGKETQYF.

V gene TRBV2 combines with J gene TRBJ1-1, with D hard to call. This CDR3 has 13 amino acids. V was cut by 4 bases and J by 7 bases, with 13 bases left in between. Germline V gene data show CDR1 as SNHLY and CDR2 as FYNNEI. In nucleotides, the CDR3 is TGTGCCAGCAGTGGGTCAGCGGGTTTTGAAGCTTTCTTT. This translates into CASSGSAGFEAFF.

The V call is TRBV6-6, the J call TRBJ1-3; perhaps TRBD1 as D (5 bases). Germline V gives CDR1 MNHNY, CDR2 SVGAGI (reference sequence). The CDR3 contains 15 residues. Trimming removed 8 bases from V and 0 bases from J, with 14 bases in between. The CDR3 here is CASATATDSGNTIYF. The CDR3 DNA reads TGTGCCAGCGCGACAGCTACCGACTCTGGAAACACCATATATTTT.

The chain has TRBV2 and TRBJ2-1; D is unresolved. Germline values: CDR1 SNHLY, CDR2 FYNNEI. The CDR3 sequence is 14 residues long. Between the trimmed V and J ends, which lost 5 bases and 1 base, there was a span of 9 bases. The CDR3 DNA reads as TGTGCCAGCAGTCAGCGAACTTCCTACAATGAGCAGTTCTTC. Its protein is CASSQRTSYNEQFF.

The chain joins TRBV9 to TRBJ1-3; D perhaps matches TRBD1 (6 bases). Trimming took 0 bases from V and 0 from J, leaving 16 bases between them. Germline loops: CDR1 SGDLS, CDR2 YYNGEE. The CDR3 has 18 amino acids. CDR3 amino acids: CASSVGIGDTNSGNTIYF. The CDR3 DNA reads as TGTGCCAGCAGCGTAGGAATCGGGGACACAAACTCTGGAAACACCATATATTTT.

The V call is TRBV20-1, the J call TRBJ2-2, with D maybe TRBD2 (5 bases). The CDR3 has 11 amino acids. Germline V gene lookup returns CDR1 DFQATT and CDR2 SNEGSKA (reference sequence). Trimming cost V 6 bases and J 8 bases, with 10 bases left between them. The CDR3 protein is CSATSVGELFF. The DNA of the CDR3 is TGCAGTGCAACTAGTGTGGGGGAGCTGTTTTTT.

V gene TRBV18 combines with J gene TRBJ2-1; 7 nucleotides align to TRBD2. CDR1 is KGHSH, CDR2 LQKENI, per germline. The CDR3 has 16 residues. V was clipped by 6 bases and J by 1 base; unmatched bases: 9. In DNA, the CDR3 is TGTGCCAGCTCGAACGTGGGGGGGAAATCCTACAATGAGCAGTTCTTC. Translation: CASSNVGGKSYNEQFF. Variable domain in full (rest from reference TRBV18 and TRBJ2-1): NAGVMQNPRHLVRRRGQEARLRCSPMKGHSHVYWYRQLPEEGLKFMVYLQKENIIDESGMPKERFSAEFPKEGPSILRIQQVVRGDSAAYFCASSNVGGKSYNEQFFGPGTRLTVL.